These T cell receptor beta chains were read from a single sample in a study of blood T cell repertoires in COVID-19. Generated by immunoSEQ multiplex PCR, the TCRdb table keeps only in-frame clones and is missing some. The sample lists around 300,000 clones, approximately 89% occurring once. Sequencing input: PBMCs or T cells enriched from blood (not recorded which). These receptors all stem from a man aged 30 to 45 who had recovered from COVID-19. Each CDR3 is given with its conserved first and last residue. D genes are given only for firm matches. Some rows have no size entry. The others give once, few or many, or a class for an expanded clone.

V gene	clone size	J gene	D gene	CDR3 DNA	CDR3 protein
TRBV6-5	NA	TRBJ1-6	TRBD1	TGTGCCAGCAGTTTGCGACAGGGGCATAATTCACCCCTCCACTTT	CASSLRQGHNSPLHF
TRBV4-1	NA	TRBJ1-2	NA	TGCGCCAGCAGCCAAGATCCCTCAGGTCACATCTATGGCTACACCTTC	CASSQDPSGHIYGYTF
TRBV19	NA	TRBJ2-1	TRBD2	TGTGCCAGTAGTCACAAGGGACTAGCGGGTCCTTCCTACAATGAGCAGTTCTTC	CASSHKGLAGPSYNEQFF
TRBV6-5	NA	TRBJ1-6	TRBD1	TGTGCCAGCAGTTACGGGACAGGGATTTACGGTTCACCCCTCCACTTT	CASSYGTGIYGSPLHF
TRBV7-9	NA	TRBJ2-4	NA	TGTGCCAGCAGCTTAGGATCAGGGCCGGTAGCCAAAAACATTCAGTACTTC	CASSLGSGPVAKNIQYF
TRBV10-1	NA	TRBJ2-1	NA	TGCGCCAGCAGAAAAACAGGGAGTAATGAGCAGTTCTTC	CASRKTGSNEQFF
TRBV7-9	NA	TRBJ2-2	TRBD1	TGTGCCAGCAGCCGTGCCGGGACAGCCAACACCGGGGAGCTGTTTTTT	CASSRAGTANTGELFF
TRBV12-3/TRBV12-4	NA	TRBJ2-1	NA	TGTGCCAGCAGTTTTAATCTAAATGAGCAGTTCTTC	CASSFNLNEQFF
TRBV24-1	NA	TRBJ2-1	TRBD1	TGTGCCACAGGGGCCGGGACAGGGATTTACAATGAGCAGTTCTTC	CATGAGTGIYNEQFF
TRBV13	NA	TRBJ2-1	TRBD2	TGTGCCAGCACCCGGGGGGGGGCCTACAATGAGCAGTTCTTC	CASTRGGAYNEQFF
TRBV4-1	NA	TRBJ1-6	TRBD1	TGCGCCAGCAGCCAAAAGCCTGGGACAGGGGCGAACTATAATTCACCCCTCCACTTT	CASSQKPGTGANYNSPLHF
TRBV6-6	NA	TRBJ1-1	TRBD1	TGTGCCAGCAGTCCGCAGGGGGCCGATGGGAACACTGAAGCTTTCTTT	CASSPQGADGNTEAFF
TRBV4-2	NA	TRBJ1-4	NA	TGTGCCAGCAGCCAAGATCTTCGGTACAGGGTGACTAATGAAAAACTGTTTTTT	CASSQDLRYRVTNEKLFF
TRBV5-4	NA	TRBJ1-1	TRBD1	TGTGCCAGCAGCTTGGCGCGTGAGACAGGGCTCCCAGAAGCTTTCTTT	CASSLARETGLPEAFF
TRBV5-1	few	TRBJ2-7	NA	TGCGCCAGCAGCCCTGACAGTTACCGCGCCTACGAGCAGTACTTC	CASSPDSYRAYEQYF
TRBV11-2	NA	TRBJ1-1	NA	TGTGCCAGCAGCTTAGTAGTGGGACGGGGGACTGAAGCTTTCTTT	CASSLVVGRGTEAFF
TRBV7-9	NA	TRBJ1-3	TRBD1	TGTGCCAGCAGCCGACTACAGGGGGCCCCCCGCTCTGGAAACACCATATATTTT	CASSRLQGAPRSGNTIYF
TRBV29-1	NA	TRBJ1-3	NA	TGCAGCGTTGAAGTAGAGACAGGAGCTGGAAACACCATATATTTT	CSVEVETGAGNTIYF
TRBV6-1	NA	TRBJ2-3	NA	TGTGCCAGCAGTGATCGGTTCAGGGCCACAGATACGCAGTATTTT	CASSDRFRATDTQYF
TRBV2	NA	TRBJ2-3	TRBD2	TGTGCCAGCCTTGGACTAGCGGGGGTCACAGATACGCAGTATTTT	CASLGLAGVTDTQYF
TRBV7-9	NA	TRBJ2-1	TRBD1	TGTGCCAGCAGCCGAGGGACAGGGTCCTACAATGAGCAGTTCTTC	CASSRGTGSYNEQFF
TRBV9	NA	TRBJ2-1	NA	TGTGCCAGCAGCGTAGGAGAGGGAATGCAGTCCTACAATGAGCAGTTCTTC	CASSVGEGMQSYNEQFF
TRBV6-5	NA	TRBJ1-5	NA	TGTGCCAGCAGTTACTCGGCAGGCTCTGGACAGCCCCAGCATTTT	CASSYSAGSGQPQHF
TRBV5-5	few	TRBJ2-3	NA	TGTGCCAGCAGCTTGTCTGTTACAGATACGCAGTATTTT	CASSLSVTDTQYF
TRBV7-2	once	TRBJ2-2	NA	TGTGCCAGCAGCTTAGTCGGGGTCGGGGAGCTGTTTTTT	CASSLVGVGELFF
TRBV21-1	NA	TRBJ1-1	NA	TGTGCCAGAATCGGGAGGGGCAGAACGAACACTGAAGCTTTCTTT	CARIGRGRTNTEAFF
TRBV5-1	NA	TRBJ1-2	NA	TGCGCCAGCAGCTCAACAATTGATGGCTACACCTTC	CASSSTIDGYTF
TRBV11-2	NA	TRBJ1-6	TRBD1	TGTGCCAGCAGCTTCGGGACAGGCGGTAGTTCACCCCTCCACTTT	CASSFGTGGSSPLHF
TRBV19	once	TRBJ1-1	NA	TGTGCCAGTAGAGAAGACAGGTCGAACACTGAAGCTTTCTTT	CASREDRSNTEAFF
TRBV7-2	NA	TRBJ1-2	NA	TGTGCCAGCAGCGCGAAGGGACACGGAGACTATGGCTACACCTTC	CASSAKGHGDYGYTF
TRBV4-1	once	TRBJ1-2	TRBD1	TGCGCCAGCAGCCAAGTGGACAGGGGTAACTATGGCTACACCTTC	CASSQVDRGNYGYTF
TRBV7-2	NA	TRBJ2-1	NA	TGTGCCAGCAGCTCGGGGAGTACTGCCTACAATGAGCAGTTCTTC	CASSSGSTAYNEQFF
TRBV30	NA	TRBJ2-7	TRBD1	TGTGCCTGGAGTGACCGGACAGGGGGCCGCGGTTACGAGCAGTACTTC	CAWSDRTGGRGYEQYF
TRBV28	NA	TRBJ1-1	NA	TGTGCCAGCAGCCTCCGGGACACTGAAGCTTTCTTT	CASSLRDTEAFF
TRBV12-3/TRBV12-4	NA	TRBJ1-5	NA	TGTGCCAGCAGTTTCCGAGGATATCAGCCCCAGCATTTT	CASSFRGYQPQHF
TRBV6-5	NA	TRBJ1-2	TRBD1	TGTGCCAGCAGTTCGACAGGGGGGATCCACTACTATGGCTACACCTTC	CASSSTGGIHYYGYTF
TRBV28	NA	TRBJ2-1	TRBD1	TGTGCCAGCAGTCTTCCCGGGACAGGGAACAATGAGCAGTTCTTC	CASSLPGTGNNEQFF
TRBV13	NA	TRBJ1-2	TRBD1	TGTGCCAGCAGCTTAAACTACAGGGGGCCTGGCTACACCTTC	CASSLNYRGPGYTF
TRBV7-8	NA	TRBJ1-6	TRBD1	TGTGCCAGCAGCCGACAGGGAAATAATTCACCCCTCCACTTT	CASSRQGNNSPLHF
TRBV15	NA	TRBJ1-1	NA	TGTGCCACCAGCAGAGATTCTGTGGCTGGAGCTTTCTTT	CATSRDSVAGAFF
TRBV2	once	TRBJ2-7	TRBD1	TGTGCCAGCGGACAGGGTTACTACGAGCAGTACTTC	CASGQGYYEQYF